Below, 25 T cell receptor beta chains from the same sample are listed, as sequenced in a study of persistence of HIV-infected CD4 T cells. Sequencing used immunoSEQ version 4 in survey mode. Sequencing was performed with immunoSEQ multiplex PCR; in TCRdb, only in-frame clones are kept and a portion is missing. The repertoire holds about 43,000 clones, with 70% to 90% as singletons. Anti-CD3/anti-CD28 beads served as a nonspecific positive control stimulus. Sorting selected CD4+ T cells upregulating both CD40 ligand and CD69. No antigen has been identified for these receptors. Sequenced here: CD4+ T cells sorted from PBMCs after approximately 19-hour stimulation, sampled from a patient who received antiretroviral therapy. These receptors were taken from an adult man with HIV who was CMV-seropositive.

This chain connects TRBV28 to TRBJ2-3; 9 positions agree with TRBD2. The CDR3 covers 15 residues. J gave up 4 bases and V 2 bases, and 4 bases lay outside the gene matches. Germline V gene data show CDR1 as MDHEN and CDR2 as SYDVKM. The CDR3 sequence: CASSLASGVADTQYF. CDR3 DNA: TGTGCCAGCAGTTTAGCTAGCGGGGTAGCAGATACGCAGTATTTT.

CDR3 region: CATSDPSRHVFF. The CDR3 nucleotides read TGTGCCACCAGTGATCCATCTCGACATGTTTTCTTT. The V call is TRBV24-1, the J call TRBJ1-1; the D is unclear. Germline V gene data show CDR1 as KGHDR and CDR2 as SFDVKD. The CDR3 is 12 amino acids. Between the trimmed V and J ends, which lost 3 bases and 13 bases, there was a span of 14 bases.

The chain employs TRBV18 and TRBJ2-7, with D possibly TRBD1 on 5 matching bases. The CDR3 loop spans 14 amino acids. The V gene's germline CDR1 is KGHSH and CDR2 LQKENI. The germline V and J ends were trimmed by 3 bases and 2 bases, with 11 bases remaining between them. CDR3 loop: CASSPLRVPYEQYF. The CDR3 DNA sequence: TGTGCCAGCTCACCCCTCAGGGTCCCCTACGAGCAGTACTTC.

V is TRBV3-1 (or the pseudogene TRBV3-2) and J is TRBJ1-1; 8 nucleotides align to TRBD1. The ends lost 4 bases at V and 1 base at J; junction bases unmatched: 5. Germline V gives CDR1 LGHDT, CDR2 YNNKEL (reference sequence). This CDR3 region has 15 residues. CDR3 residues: CASSPRDRPNTEAFF. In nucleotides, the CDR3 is TGTGCCAGCAGCCCCCGGGACAGGCCGAACACTGAAGCTTTCTTT.

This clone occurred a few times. CDR3 in amino acids: CASSETGAGPNYGYTF. The CDR3 region has the DNA TGTGCCAGCAGTGAAACGGGGGCAGGACCTAACTATGGCTACACCTTC. V and J are TRBV25-1 and TRBJ1-2; weak D call: TRBD1 (6 bases). The V end was cut by 2 bases, the J end by 0 bases, with 13 bases between. In germline, CDR1 is MGHDK, CDR2 SYGVNS. This CDR3 has 16 residues.

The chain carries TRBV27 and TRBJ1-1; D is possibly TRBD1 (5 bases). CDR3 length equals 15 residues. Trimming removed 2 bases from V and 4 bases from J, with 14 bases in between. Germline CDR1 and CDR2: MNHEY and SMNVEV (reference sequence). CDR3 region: CASSLTAWGTTEAFF. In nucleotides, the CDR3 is TGTGCCAGCAGTTTAACGGCCTGGGGGACCACTGAAGCTTTCTTT.

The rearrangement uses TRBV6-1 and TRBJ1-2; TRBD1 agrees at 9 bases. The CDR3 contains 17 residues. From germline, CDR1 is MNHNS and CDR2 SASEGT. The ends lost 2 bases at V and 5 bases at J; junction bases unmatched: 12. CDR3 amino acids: CASSERRGTGGFYGYTF. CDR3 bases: TGTGCCAGCAGTGAACGTCGGGGAACAGGGGGCTTTTATGGCTACACCTTC.

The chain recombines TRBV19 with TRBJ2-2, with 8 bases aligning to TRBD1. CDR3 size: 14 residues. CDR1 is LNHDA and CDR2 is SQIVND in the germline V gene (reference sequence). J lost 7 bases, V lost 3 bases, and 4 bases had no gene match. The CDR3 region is CASSILGQGGELFF. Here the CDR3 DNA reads TGTGCCAGTAGTATTCTTGGACAGGGCGGGGAGCTGTTTTTT.

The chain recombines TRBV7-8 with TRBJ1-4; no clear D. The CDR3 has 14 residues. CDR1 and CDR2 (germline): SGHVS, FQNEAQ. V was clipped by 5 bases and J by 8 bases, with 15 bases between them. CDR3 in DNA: TGTGCCAGCAGCAAATATCGACAAGAGGAAAAACTGTTTTTT. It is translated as CASSKYRQEEKLFF.

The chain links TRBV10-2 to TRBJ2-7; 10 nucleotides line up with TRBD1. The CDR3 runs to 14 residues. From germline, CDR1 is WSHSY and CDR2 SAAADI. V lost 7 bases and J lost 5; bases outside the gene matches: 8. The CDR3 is CASKLRDRGDEQYF. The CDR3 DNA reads TGCGCCAGCAAACTCCGGGACAGGGGCGACGAGCAGTACTTC.

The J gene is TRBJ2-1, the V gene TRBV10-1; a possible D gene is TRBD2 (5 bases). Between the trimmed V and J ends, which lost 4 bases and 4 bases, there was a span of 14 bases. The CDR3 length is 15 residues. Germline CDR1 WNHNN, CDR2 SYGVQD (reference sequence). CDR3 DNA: TGCGCCAGCAGTGCTCAGACCGGGGTATACAATGAGCAGTTCTTC. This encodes CASSAQTGVYNEQFF.

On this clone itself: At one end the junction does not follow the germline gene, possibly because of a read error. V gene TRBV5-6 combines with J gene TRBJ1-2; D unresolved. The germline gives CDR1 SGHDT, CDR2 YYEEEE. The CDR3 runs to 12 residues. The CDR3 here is CASSFEREEKVF. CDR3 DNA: TGTGCCAGCAGCTTCGAGCGTGAGGAAAAAGTTTTC.

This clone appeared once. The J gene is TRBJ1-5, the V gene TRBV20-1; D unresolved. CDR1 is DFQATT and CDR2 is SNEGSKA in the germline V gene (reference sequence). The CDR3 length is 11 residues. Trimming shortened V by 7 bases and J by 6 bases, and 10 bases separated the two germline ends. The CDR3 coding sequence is TGCAGTGTCAAGGGCGGTCAGCCCCAGCATTTT. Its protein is CSVKGGQPQHF.

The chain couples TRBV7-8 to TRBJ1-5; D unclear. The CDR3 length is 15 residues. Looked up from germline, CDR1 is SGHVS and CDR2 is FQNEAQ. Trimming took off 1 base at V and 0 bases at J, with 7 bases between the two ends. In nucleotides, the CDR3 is TGTGCCAGCAGCTTAGTAGGTTCTAGCAATCAGCCCCAGCATTTT. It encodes CASSLVGSSNQPQHF.

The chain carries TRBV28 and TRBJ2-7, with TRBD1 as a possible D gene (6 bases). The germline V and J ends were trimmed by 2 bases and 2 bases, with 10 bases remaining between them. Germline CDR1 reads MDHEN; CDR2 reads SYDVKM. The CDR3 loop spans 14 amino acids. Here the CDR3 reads CASSLGQPTYEQYF. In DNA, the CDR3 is TGTGCCAGCAGTTTAGGACAGCCTACCTACGAGCAGTACTTC.

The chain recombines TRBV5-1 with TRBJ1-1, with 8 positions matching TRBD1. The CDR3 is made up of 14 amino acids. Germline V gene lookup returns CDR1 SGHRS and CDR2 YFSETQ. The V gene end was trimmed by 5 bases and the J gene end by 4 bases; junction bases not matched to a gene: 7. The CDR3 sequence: CASSEQGVGTEAFF. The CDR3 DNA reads TGCGCCAGCAGTGAACAGGGGGTTGGCACTGAAGCTTTCTTT.

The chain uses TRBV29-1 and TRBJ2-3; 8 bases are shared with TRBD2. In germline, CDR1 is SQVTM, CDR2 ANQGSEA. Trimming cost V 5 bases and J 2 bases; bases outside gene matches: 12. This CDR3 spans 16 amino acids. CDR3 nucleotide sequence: TGCAGCGTTCCTAGGGGCGGGGGGCCGGACACAGATACGCAGTATTTT. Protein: CSVPRGGGPDTDTQYF.

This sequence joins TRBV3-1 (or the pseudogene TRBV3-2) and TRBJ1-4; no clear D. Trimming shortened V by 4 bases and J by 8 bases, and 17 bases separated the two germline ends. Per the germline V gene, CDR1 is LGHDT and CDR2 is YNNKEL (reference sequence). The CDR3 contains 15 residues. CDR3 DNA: TGTGCCAGCAGCCCCGCCGCCCTTTCTGGGGAAAAACTGTTTTTT. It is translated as CASSPAALSGEKLFF.

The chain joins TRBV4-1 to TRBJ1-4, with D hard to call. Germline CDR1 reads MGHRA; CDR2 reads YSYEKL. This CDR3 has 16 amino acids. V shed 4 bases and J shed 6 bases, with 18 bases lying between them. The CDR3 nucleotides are TGCGCCAGCAGCCCGTCCGAACGGGCAAGGGATGAAAAACTGTTTTTT. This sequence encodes CASSPSERARDEKLFF.

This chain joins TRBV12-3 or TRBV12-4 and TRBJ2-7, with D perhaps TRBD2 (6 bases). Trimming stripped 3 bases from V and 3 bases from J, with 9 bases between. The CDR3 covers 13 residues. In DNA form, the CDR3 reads TGTGCCAGCAGTTTCCGGGGACTCTACGAGCAGTACTTC. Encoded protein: CASSFRGLYEQYF.

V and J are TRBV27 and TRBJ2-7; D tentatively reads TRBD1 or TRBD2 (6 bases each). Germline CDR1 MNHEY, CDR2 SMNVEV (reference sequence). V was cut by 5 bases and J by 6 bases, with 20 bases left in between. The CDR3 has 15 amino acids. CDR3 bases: TGTGCCAGCAGTCCTTCTGTCGGGGGCTCGGGCGAGCAGTACTTC. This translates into CASSPSVGGSGEQYF.

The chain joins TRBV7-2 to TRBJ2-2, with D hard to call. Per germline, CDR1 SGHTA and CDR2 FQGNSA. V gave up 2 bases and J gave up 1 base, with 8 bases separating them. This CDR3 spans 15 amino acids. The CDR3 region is CASSLRAMNTGELFF. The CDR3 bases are TGTGCCAGCAGCTTACGCGCGATGAACACCGGGGAGCTGTTTTTT.

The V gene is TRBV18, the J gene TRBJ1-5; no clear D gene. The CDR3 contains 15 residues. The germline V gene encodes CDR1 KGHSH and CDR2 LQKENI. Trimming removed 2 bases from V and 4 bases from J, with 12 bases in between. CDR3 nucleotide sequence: TGTGCCAGCTCACCATATAACAGCAAGAATCAGCCCCAGCATTTT. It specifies CASSPYNSKNQPQHF. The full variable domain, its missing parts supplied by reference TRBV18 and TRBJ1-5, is NAGVMQNPRHLVRRRGQEARLRCSPMKGHSHVYWYRQLPEEGLKFMVYLQKENIIDESGMPKERFSAEFPKEGPSILRIQQVVRGDSAAYFCASSPYNSKNQPQHFGDGTRLSIL.

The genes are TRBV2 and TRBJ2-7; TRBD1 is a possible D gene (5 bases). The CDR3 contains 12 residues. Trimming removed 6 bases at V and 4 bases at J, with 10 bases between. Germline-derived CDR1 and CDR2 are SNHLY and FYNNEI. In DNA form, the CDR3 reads TGTGCCAGCAGACTCGACAGATACGAGCAGTACTTC. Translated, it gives CASRLDRYEQYF.

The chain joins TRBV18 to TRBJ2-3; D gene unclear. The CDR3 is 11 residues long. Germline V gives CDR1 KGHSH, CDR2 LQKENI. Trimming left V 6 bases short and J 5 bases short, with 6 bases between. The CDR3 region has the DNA TGTGCCAGCTCCCCGGGAGATACGCAGTATTTT. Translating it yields CASSPGDTQYF. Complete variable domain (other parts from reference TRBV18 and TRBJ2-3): NAGVMQNPRHLVRRRGQEARLRCSPMKGHSHVYWYRQLPEEGLKFMVYLQKENIIDESGMPKERFSAEFPKEGPSILRIQQVVRGDSAAYFCASSPGDTQYFGPGTRLTVL.